These 21 T cell receptor beta chains were sequenced from one sample in a study of blood T cells in healthy people across ages. The use of a sample-barcoded 5' primer and a J-beta primer mix characterized a second PCR of roughly 6 to 11 cycles. MiXCR, run by TCRdb on the 5' RACE reads, gives a single entry per CDR3 protein. This table holds over a million distinct CDR3 sequences, 59% found once. Sequenced input: blood. All receptors derive from a man younger than 30 in good health.

The genes are TRBV6-6 and TRBJ1-2; D not certain. The CDR3 contains 13 residues. Germline CDR1 is MNHNY and CDR2 is SVGAGI (reference sequence). Trimming removed 0 bases from V and 6 bases from J, with 8 bases in between. CDR3 protein: CASSYSTSNGYTF. The CDR3, as DNA: TGTGCCAGCAGTTACTCGACTTCGAATGGCTACACCTTC.

The chain is built from TRBV2 and TRBJ2-6, with D possibly being TRBD2 (6 bases). Germline V gene data show CDR1 as SNHLY and CDR2 as FYNNEI. Trimming stripped 1 base from V and 1 base from J, with 8 bases between. The CDR3 spans 16 residues. The CDR3 protein is CASSEVGGSGANVLTF. The CDR3 coding sequence is TGTGCCAGCAGTGAAGTCGGGGGATCTGGGGCCAACGTCCTGACTTTC.

V and J are TRBV28 and TRBJ1-6; 9 positions match TRBD1. In germline, CDR1 is MDHEN, CDR2 SYDVKM. This CDR3 is built from 17 residues. J gave up 1 base and V 5 bases, and 6 bases lay outside the gene matches. The DNA for the CDR3 is TGTGCCAGCAGTAGCTTAGACAGGGGGTCCTATAATTCACCCCTCCACTTT. Translating gives CASSSLDRGSYNSPLHF.

The sample holds a few counts of this clonotype. V usage is TRBV29-1 and J usage is TRBJ2-4; 9 nucleotides agree with TRBD1. The last part of the DNA fits TRBJ2-7 better; the J call may be wrong. Germline V gene lookup returns CDR1 SQVTM and CDR2 ANQGSEA. The CDR3 consists of 13 residues. The CDR3 here is CSATGTGQDEQYF. Written as DNA, the CDR3 is TGCAGCGCAACCGGGACAGGGCAAGACGAGCAGTACTTC.

The V and J genes are TRBV12-3 or TRBV12-4 and TRBJ1-2; a weak D match, TRBD1 (6 bases). The CDR3 length is 14 residues. V gave up 6 bases and J gave up 5 bases, with 16 bases separating them. The CDR3 DNA sequence: TGTGCCAGCAGACCTCCAGGGGCTACATATGGCTACACCTTC. This encodes CASRPPGATYGYTF.

This rearrangement joins TRBV7-6 to TRBJ2-1; maybe TRBD2 (6 bases). CDR3 size: 15 residues. Trimming took off 2 bases at V and 2 bases at J, with 10 bases between the two ends. Germline V gives CDR1 SGHVS, CDR2 FNYEAQ. CDR3: CASSLISGAYNEQFF. CDR3 coding DNA: TGTGCCAGCAGCTTAATTAGCGGCGCCTACAATGAGCAGTTCTTC.

The chain joins TRBV20-1 to TRBJ2-7; D not certain. This CDR3 has 11 amino acids. V was pared by 3 bases and J by 3 bases, with 6 bases between. Germline V gene sequence: CDR1 DFQATT, CDR2 SNEGSKA (reference sequence). DNA of the CDR3: TGCAGTGCTAGCAAAAACTACGAGCAGTACTTC. This sequence encodes CSASKNYEQYF.

The chain links TRBV27 to TRBJ2-2, with D hard to call. In germline, CDR1 is MNHEY, CDR2 SMNVEV (reference sequence). Trimming stripped 6 bases from V and 3 bases from J, with 11 bases between. The CDR3 is 14 residues long. The CDR3 loop is CASSLATHTGELFF. DNA of the CDR3: TGTGCCAGCAGCCTCGCCACCCACACCGGGGAGCTGTTTTTT.

This clonotype showed up just a few times. The chain recombines TRBV11-2 with TRBJ1-1; no definite D call. This CDR3 is 14 amino acids long. The germline V gene has CDR1 SGHAT and CDR2 FQNNGV. V shed 5 bases and J shed 4 bases, with 14 bases lying between them. CDR3 protein: CASSLAGLGTEAFF. The CDR3 DNA sequence: TGTGCCAGCAGCCTAGCGGGGTTGGGCACTGAAGCTTTCTTT.

The genes are TRBV7-9 and TRBJ2-1, with D uncertain. V lost 6 bases to trimming and J lost 2 bases, with 14 bases between them. The CDR3 consists of 15 residues. CDR1 and CDR2 from the germline V gene are SEHNR and FQNEAQ (reference sequence). CDR3 nucleotide sequence: TGTGCCAGCAGTCCCCCTCACTCCGCCTACAATGAGCAGTTCTTC. Protein product: CASSPPHSAYNEQFF.

This chain connects TRBV12-3 or TRBV12-4 to TRBJ2-3; no clear D. V lost 5 bases to trimming and J lost 8 bases, with 11 bases between them. CDR3 length equals 12 residues. The CDR3 spells CASSSRYRTQYF. In DNA, the CDR3 is TGTGCCAGCAGTAGCCGTTACCGTACGCAGTATTTT.

This chain uses TRBV6-2 or TRBV6-3 with TRBJ2-7, with D perhaps TRBD1 (5 bases). V was trimmed by 0 bases and J by 0 bases, leaving 15 bases between them. The germline CDR1 and CDR2 sequences are MNHEY and SVGEGT. The CDR3 loop spans 17 amino acids. CDR3 sequence reads: CASSYSQGNWYSYEQYF. DNA for the CDR3: TGTGCCAGCAGTTACTCGCAGGGCAACTGGTACTCCTACGAGCAGTACTTC.

The rearrangement uses TRBV6-5 and TRBJ1-1, with D perhaps matching TRBD1 (5 bases). The CDR3 consists of 14 residues. CDR1 is MNHEY and CDR2 is SVGAGI in the germline V gene. The germline V and J ends were trimmed by 5 bases and 0 bases, with 10 bases remaining between them. The CDR3 coding sequence is TGTGCCAGCAGTGTGGACACAATGAACACTGAAGCTTTCTTT. It codes for CASSVDTMNTEAFF.

The chain couples TRBV28 to TRBJ2-3; D might be TRBD1 (6 bases). This CDR3 spans 15 amino acids. V was pared by 3 bases and J by 2 bases, with 12 bases between. The germline V gene has CDR1 MDHEN and CDR2 SYDVKM. CDR3 amino acids: CASSLLGGHTDTQYF. As DNA, the CDR3 is TGTGCCAGCAGTTTGCTAGGGGGTCACACAGATACGCAGTATTTT.

This chain joins TRBV7-2 and TRBJ2-4; 8 nucleotides line up with TRBD1. With V trimmed by 5 bases and J by 9 bases, 12 bases remained unmatched. Germline-derived CDR1 and CDR2 are SGHTA and FQGNSA. The CDR3 contains 15 residues. The CDR3 nucleotides read TGTGCCAGCAGCAAAGGAGGTCAGGGGGCGGGCATTCAGTACTTC. Translation: CASSKGGQGAGIQYF.

The CDR3 DNA reads as TGTGCCAGCAGCTTAGAGCCCGGTTCGGGCAATGAGCAGTTCTTC. Translating gives CASSLEPGSGNEQFF. The chain employs TRBV7-6 and TRBJ2-1; no clear D. Trimming shortened V by 1 base and J by 6 bases, and 13 bases separated the two germline ends. The V gene's germline CDR1 is SGHVS and CDR2 FNYEAQ. The CDR3 runs to 15 residues.

This clonotype is a singleton in its sample. The rearrangement links TRBV27 to TRBJ2-7; D is possibly TRBD2 (5 bases). Germline CDR1 MNHEY, CDR2 SMNVEV (reference sequence). This CDR3 comprises 15 residues. Deletions cut 4 bases from V and 3 bases from J, with 16 bases between. The CDR3 nucleotides read TGTGCCAGCAGTTGGTTGGGGAGTCCATACTACGAGCAGTACTTC. This codes for CASSWLGSPYYEQYF.

This chain joins TRBV25-1 and TRBJ1-5, with 8 bases matching TRBD1. Looked up from germline, CDR1 is MGHDK and CDR2 is SYGVNS. Losses at the gene ends were 3 bases for V and 5 bases for J; bases not matched to a gene: 9. The CDR3 contains 16 residues. Written as DNA, the CDR3 is TGTGCCAGCAGTGATCTTACAGGGGGATCCGATCAGCCCCAGCATTTT. Protein: CASSDLTGGSDQPQHF.

V and J are TRBV6-2 or TRBV6-3 and TRBJ2-3; the D is unclear. The CDR3 extends over 14 amino acids. Deletions cut 8 bases from V and 4 bases from J, with 16 bases between. CDR1 is MNHEY and CDR2 is SVGEGT in the germline V gene. Written as DNA, the CDR3 is TGTGCCAGCGGGGTCAGCCATTGGGCAGATACGCAGTATTTT. It specifies CASGVSHWADTQYF.

This sequence joins TRBV7-4 and TRBJ1-2; D is unclear. The V and J ends lost 0 bases and 5 bases respectively, with 22 bases between them. Germline CDR1 and CDR2: SGHVT and SQSDAQ. This CDR3 has 18 residues. CDR3 residues: CASSLALPALGDLYGYTF. The DNA of the CDR3 is TGTGCCAGCAGCTTAGCTTTGCCAGCACTTGGAGACCTTTATGGCTACACCTTC.

This clonotype was detected only once. A read error may account for a junction end that differs from germline. The rearrangement joins TRBV29-1 to TRBJ1-1; D is perhaps TRBD1 (6 bases). Germline values: CDR1 SQVTM, CDR2 ANQGSEA. This CDR3 spans 13 amino acids. In DNA, the CDR3 is TGCAGCGGTGAAGGGGGGTTGTACACTGAAGCTTTCTTT. Translated: CSGEGGLYTEAFF.